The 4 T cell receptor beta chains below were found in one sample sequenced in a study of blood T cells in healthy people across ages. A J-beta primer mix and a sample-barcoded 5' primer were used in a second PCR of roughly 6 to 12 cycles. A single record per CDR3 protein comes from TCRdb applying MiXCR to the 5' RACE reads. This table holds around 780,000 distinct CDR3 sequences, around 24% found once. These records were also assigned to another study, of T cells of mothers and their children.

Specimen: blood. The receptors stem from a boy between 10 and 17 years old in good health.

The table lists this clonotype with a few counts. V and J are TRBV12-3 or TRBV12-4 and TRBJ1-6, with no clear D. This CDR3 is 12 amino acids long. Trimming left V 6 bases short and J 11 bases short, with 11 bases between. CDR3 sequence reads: CASRSSGTPLHF. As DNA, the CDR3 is TGTGCCAGCAGAAGCAGTGGTACACCCCTCCACTTT.

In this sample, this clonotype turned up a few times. The CDR3 DNA sequence: TGTGCCAGCAGTCCGGTCCTGGGAAAACTGTTTTTT. Translation gives CASSPVLGKLFF. The rearrangement joins TRBV6-5 to TRBJ1-4; D unclear. This CDR3 is 12 amino acids long. The V gene lost 5 bases and the J gene lost 10 bases, with 11 bases spanning the gap. Germline CDR1 is MNHEY and CDR2 is SVGAGI.

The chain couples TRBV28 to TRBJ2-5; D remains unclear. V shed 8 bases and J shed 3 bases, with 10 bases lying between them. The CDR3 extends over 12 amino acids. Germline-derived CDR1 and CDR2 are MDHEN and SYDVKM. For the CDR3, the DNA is TGTGCCAGCTGGGCCAGCAAAGAGACCCAGTACTTC. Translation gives CASWASKETQYF.

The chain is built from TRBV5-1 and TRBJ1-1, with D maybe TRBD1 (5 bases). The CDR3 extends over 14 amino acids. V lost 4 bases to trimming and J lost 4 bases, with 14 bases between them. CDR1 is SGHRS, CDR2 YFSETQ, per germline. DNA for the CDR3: TGCGCCAGCAGCCGGGGGAAAAAGCCCACTGAAGCTTTCTTT. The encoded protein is CASSRGKKPTEAFF.